The 10 T cell receptor beta chains listed next were all sequenced from one sample in a study of CD8 T cells in ankylosing spondylitis. Overall study results and limits: Ankylosing spondylitis blood appeared to carry a characteristic TCR beta motif of several highly homologous variants.

These receptors have no identified antigens. TCRdb fed the 5' RACE reads into MiXCR, producing one record per CDR3 protein. The repertoire consists of 750,000 to 850,000 distinct CDR3 sequences, with 12% occurring once and the leading ten covering roughly 0.51%. The sample taken for sequencing was blood, either unsorted or a sorted T cell fraction (not recorded which). Every receptor here comes from a male donor with ankylosing spondylitis.

The chain employs TRBV29-1 and TRBJ1-5, with D possibly being TRBD1 (6 bases). The CDR3 runs 13 residues. Germline CDR1 SQVTM, CDR2 ANQGSEA. V was trimmed by 4 bases and J by 5 bases, leaving 12 bases between them. As DNA, the CDR3 is TGCAGCGTTGCGGCAGGGGAATATCAGCCCCAGCATTTT. Translating gives CSVAAGEYQPQHF.

This clonotype was seen many times. The rearrangement joins TRBV29-1 to TRBJ1-3, with D unclear. The CDR3 loop spans 13 amino acids. V was cut by 0 bases and J by 0 bases, with 3 bases left in between. Germline CDR1 is SQVTM and CDR2 is ANQGSEA. DNA for the CDR3: TGCAGCGTTGAAGACAACTCTGGAAACACCATATATTTT. It yields the protein CSVEDNSGNTIYF.

This clonotype came up once. V gene TRBV18 combines with J gene TRBJ2-3; D remains unclear. The CDR3 is 15 residues long. V shed 2 bases and J shed 2 bases, with 11 bases lying between them. Germline V gene data show CDR1 as KGHSH and CDR2 as LQKENI. Written as DNA, the CDR3 is TGTGCCAGCTCACCATATGGGCTAAACACAGATACGCAGTATTTT. Translated, it gives CASSPYGLNTDTQYF.

CDR3 sequence (DNA): TGCGCCAGCAAGTATCCAGGGAACACTGAAGCTTTCTTT. Its translation is CASKYPGNTEAFF. This chain connects TRBV4-1 to TRBJ1-1; D is undetermined. Trimming left V 7 bases short and J 1 base short, with 10 bases between. This CDR3 contains 13 residues. Germline V lookup: CDR1 MGHRA, CDR2 YSYEKL.

This clonotype was found many times. The junction departs from germline at one end; a sequencing error may be responsible. This chain links TRBV4-3 with TRBJ2-3, with D perhaps matching TRBD2 (5 bases). The CDR3 totals 15 residues. Germline loops: CDR1 LGHNA, CDR2 YSLEER. The CDR3 nucleotides are TGTGCCAGCAGCCAGGCGGCGGGCGGCACAGATACGCAGTATTTT. As protein: CASSQAAGGTDTQYF.

A few counts support this clonotype. The V call is TRBV7-2, the J call TRBJ2-4; D not resolved. Germline V gene lookup returns CDR1 SGHTA and CDR2 FQGNSA. The CDR3 contains 13 residues. V was cut by 3 bases and J by 7 bases, with 10 bases left in between. CDR3 sequence reads: CASSFERRNIQYF. CDR3 in DNA: TGTGCCAGCAGCTTCGAACGTAGGAACATTCAGTACTTC.

The sample holds many counts of this clonotype. The chain carries TRBV7-2 and TRBJ2-3, with D hard to call. V dropped 5 bases and J dropped 4 bases, with 10 bases sitting between them. The CDR3 is 13 amino acids. Looked up from germline, CDR1 is SGHTA and CDR2 is FQGNSA. Here the CDR3 DNA reads TGTGCCAGCAGCACCCAACTCCCAGATACGCAGTATTTT. This translates into CASSTQLPDTQYF.

This clonotype was found many times. The gene calls are TRBV5-1 and TRBJ2-7; 13 bases are a match to TRBD2. This CDR3 is built from 20 residues. V gave up 1 base and J gave up 2 bases; unmatched junction bases: 15. Germline V CDR1 and CDR2: SGHRS, YFSETQ. The CDR3 spells CASSLRLAGGPGDTTYEQYF. For the CDR3, the DNA is TGCGCCAGCAGCTTGCGACTAGCGGGGGGCCCGGGGGATACAACCTACGAGCAGTACTTC.

This chain connects TRBV20-1 to TRBJ2-5; D is undetermined. V was pared by 6 bases and J by 5 bases, with 10 bases between. The germline V gene has CDR1 DFQATT and CDR2 SNEGSKA (reference sequence). The CDR3 totals 11 residues. CDR3 nucleotide sequence: TGCAGTGCCAAGACGTGGGAGACCCAGTACTTC. The encoded protein is CSAKTWETQYF.

This clonotype came up many times. This chain uses TRBV11-2 with TRBJ2-5, with D possibly TRBD1 on 5 matching bases. The CDR3 runs to 14 residues. V was shortened by 5 bases and J by 2 bases, with 12 bases between the two germline ends. The germline gives CDR1 SGHAT, CDR2 FQNNGV. CDR3 sequence: CASSLRQSQETQYF. CDR3 DNA sequence: TGTGCCAGCAGCCTGAGACAGTCACAAGAGACCCAGTACTTC.